These 31 T cell receptor beta chains originate from one sample sequenced in a study of T-cell memory formation after mild COVID-19. TCRdb re-called the 5' RACE reads with MiXCR, one entry per CDR3 protein. The sample consists of 200,000 to 300,000 distinct CDR3 sequences, 15% to 19% of them appearing once. The specimen was PBMCs or a T cell subset sorted from them (not recorded which). These receptors were obtained from an adult woman who had mild COVID-19 (a few samples of this study predate the infection). Cell type and time point are not known.

This clonotype has a handful of counts. J is TRBJ2-7 and V is TRBV13, with 9 bases fitting TRBD2. Germline V gene sequence: CDR1 PRHDT, CDR2 FYEKMQ (reference sequence). The CDR3 runs 16 residues. V lost 1 base, J lost 4 bases, and 8 bases stayed unmatched. CDR3 protein: CASSLEVAGAQYEQYF. Written as DNA, the CDR3 is TGTGCCAGCAGCTTAGAGGTAGCGGGGGCCCAATACGAGCAGTACTTC.

This clonotype has just a few counts. The chain recombines TRBV12-3 or TRBV12-4 with TRBJ1-5; no clear D gene. The CDR3 sequence is 12 residues long. Deletions cut 2 bases from V and 3 bases from J, with 2 bases between. The CDR3 sequence is CASSLHNQPQHF. The CDR3 DNA reads as TGTGCCAGCAGTTTACACAATCAGCCCCAGCATTTT.

This clonotype was seen just once. V and J are TRBV5-1 and TRBJ1-1; TRBD1 might be the D (5 bases). Germline CDR1 reads SGHRS; CDR2 reads YFSETQ. CDR3 length: 13 amino acids. V was pared by 4 bases and J by 4 bases, with 11 bases between. The DNA for the CDR3 is TGCGCCAGCAGCCCTCAGGGTGCCACTGAAGCTTTCTTT. The encoded protein is CASSPQGATEAFF.

This clonotype was seen only a few times. This rearrangement joins TRBV5-6 to TRBJ2-5; D not certain. Trimming pared 3 bases from V and 3 bases from J, leaving 6 bases between. This CDR3 region has 12 residues. Germline CDR1 and CDR2: SGHDT and YYEEEE. The CDR3 region has the DNA TGTGCCAGCAGCTGGGCGGAAGAGACCCAGTACTTC. Translated, it gives CASSWAEETQYF.

This clonotype was observed a handful of times. The chain carries TRBV20-1 and TRBJ2-4; D unresolved. The CDR3 has 18 residues. Trimming took off 5 bases at V and 0 bases at J, with 23 bases between the two ends. The germline CDR1 and CDR2 sequences are DFQATT and SNEGSKA (reference sequence). The DNA of the CDR3 is TGCAGTGCTCCCCTGGCAGGCATCTATGAGATAGCCAAAAACATTCAGTACTTC. This gives the protein CSAPLAGIYEIAKNIQYF.

This clonotype was seen a few times. This rearrangement joins TRBV7-9 to TRBJ2-4; TRBD1 might be the D (6 bases). The V gene lost 4 bases and the J gene lost 6 bases, with 10 bases spanning the gap. CDR1 is SEHNR, CDR2 FQNEAQ, per germline (reference sequence). This CDR3 contains 13 residues. Written as DNA, the CDR3 is TGTGCCAGCAGCTCAGACAGGCGAAACATTCAGTACTTC. It specifies CASSSDRRNIQYF.

This clonotype is medium-sized (0.01 to 0.1%) in the sample. The chain carries TRBV7-6 and TRBJ2-3; possibly TRBD1 for D (6 bases). V lost 10 bases and J 1 base, leaving 18 bases between the germline ends. Germline CDR1 is SGHVS and CDR2 is FNYEAQ. This CDR3 is built from 15 residues. CDR3 in DNA: TGTGCCACCACACCGACCAGGGGCCGCACAGATACGCAGTATTTT. It codes for CATTPTRGRTDTQYF.

This clonotype has a handful of counts. The chain is built from TRBV7-9 and TRBJ2-2; TRBD1 matches at 9 bases. With 6 bases clipped from V and 5 bases from J, the junction kept 4 bases outside the gene matches. Germline V gives CDR1 SEHNR, CDR2 FQNEAQ (reference sequence). This CDR3 comprises 14 residues. The CDR3 nucleotides read TGTGCCAGCAGGCCGACAGGGGGGACCGGGGAGCTGTTTTTT. It codes for CASRPTGGTGELFF.

This chain connects TRBV12-3 or TRBV12-4 to TRBJ2-1, with TRBD2 matching over 9 bases. CDR3 length equals 14 residues. V shed 7 bases and J 7 bases; nucleotides not matched to a gene: 8. The CDR3 DNA reads as TGTGCCAGCACCCTTAGCGGGAGTAAGAATGAGCAGTTCTTC. Protein sequence: CASTLSGSKNEQFF.

The gene calls are TRBV20-1 and TRBJ1-1; no reliable D call. V dropped 6 bases and J dropped 0 bases, with 11 bases sitting between them. CDR1 and CDR2 (germline): DFQATT, SNEGSKA (reference sequence). This CDR3 region has 13 residues. CDR3 bases: TGCAGTGCCCCCTATACAATGAACACTGAAGCTTTCTTT. Its translation: CSAPYTMNTEAFF.

The chain couples TRBV7-2 to TRBJ1-2, with no clear D. Germline V gene sequence: CDR1 SGHTA, CDR2 FQGNSA. The CDR3 has 13 amino acids. With 4 bases removed from V and 4 bases from J, the gap between germline ends came to 10 bases. CDR3 DNA sequence: TGTGCCAGCAGCTGTGACATCTGCTATGGCTACACCTTC. Translation gives CASSCDICYGYTF.

The chain couples TRBV19 to TRBJ1-1, with D possibly matching TRBD1 (5 bases). This CDR3 comprises 15 residues. V lost 3 bases and J 0 bases, leaving 11 bases between the germline ends. CDR1 and CDR2 (germline): LNHDA, SQIVND (reference sequence). This chain's CDR3 is CASSMGTGLNTEAFF. For the CDR3, the DNA is TGTGCCAGTAGTATGGGGACGGGGCTGAACACTGAAGCTTTCTTT. Full variable domain (remainder filled in from reference TRBV19 and TRBJ1-1): DGGITQSPKYLFRKEGQNVTLSCEQNLNHDAMYWYRQDPGQGLRLIYYSQIVNDFQKGDIAEGYSVSREKKESFPLTVTSAQKNPTAFYLCASSMGTGLNTEAFFGQGTRLTVV.

This clonotype was seen only once. The CDR3 nucleotides are TGCAGCGTTCTTCAGGGGTATGGCCAGCCCCAGCATTTT. Amino acid sequence: CSVLQGYGQPQHF. The chain couples TRBV29-1 to TRBJ1-5; tentatively, D is TRBD1 (6 bases). Germline V gives CDR1 SQVTM, CDR2 ANQGSEA. Trimming pared 5 bases from V and 7 bases from J, leaving 15 bases between. The CDR3 contains 13 residues.

The chain links TRBV5-5 to TRBJ1-1; D may be TRBD1 (6 bases). CDR3 length equals 14 residues. Trimming took 2 bases from V and 4 from J, leaving 12 bases between them. Germline CDR1 is SGHKS and CDR2 is YYEKEE (reference sequence). The CDR3 spells CASSFQGRPTEAFF. CDR3 nucleotide sequence: TGTGCCAGCAGCTTTCAGGGGCGCCCCACTGAAGCTTTCTTT.

The genes are TRBV6-2 or TRBV6-3 and TRBJ1-1; maybe TRBD1 (6 bases). The V end was cut by 4 bases, the J end by 4 bases, with 13 bases between. Germline CDR1 and CDR2: MNHEY and SVGEGT. The CDR3 runs to 14 residues. CDR3 sequence (DNA): TGTGCCAGCAGTTCGACAGGTAGGAGCACTGAAGCTTTCTTT. It yields the protein CASSSTGRSTEAFF.

The CDR3 spells CASSVRDRAYQPQHF. CDR3 nucleotide sequence: TGTGCCAGTAGTGTCCGGGACAGGGCTTACCAGCCCCAGCATTTT. The V and J genes are TRBV19 and TRBJ1-5, with 9 positions matching TRBD1. The CDR3 sequence is 15 residues long. V was clipped by 5 bases and J by 7 bases; unmatched bases: 9. CDR1 is LNHDA and CDR2 is SQIVND in the germline V gene (reference sequence).

The chain recombines TRBV12-3 or TRBV12-4 with TRBJ2-5; 7 bases align to TRBD2. The J segment lost 5 bases and the V segment lost 1 base, leaving 10 bases of the junction unmatched. This CDR3 is built from 16 residues. The CDR3 DNA is TGTGCCAGCAGTTTAGGGCGGGGGATAGTAGGGGAGACCCAGTACTTC. This encodes CASSLGRGIVGETQYF.

The genes are TRBV5-6 and TRBJ2-7, with 9 bases identical to TRBD2. Trimming at V came to 2 bases and at J to 5 bases, leaving 8 bases not matched to a gene. This CDR3 is 15 amino acids long. Germline CDR1 reads SGHDT; CDR2 reads YYEEEE. CDR3 region: CASSFGAGGGDEQYF. As DNA, the CDR3 is TGTGCCAGCAGCTTTGGAGCGGGAGGAGGCGACGAGCAGTACTTC.

This clonotype was counted ten times or more. The V call is TRBV4-3, the J call TRBJ2-2, with unresolved D. This CDR3 comprises 15 residues. The ends were cut back, 1 base at V and 3 bases at J, with 9 bases in the middle. The germline V gene has CDR1 LGHNA and CDR2 YSLEER. CDR3 nucleotides: TGCGCCAGCAGCCAAGTTGTCGGATACACCGGGGAGCTGTTTTTT. Translated, it gives CASSQVVGYTGELFF.

The chain carries TRBV5-1 and TRBJ2-5; 8 bases align to TRBD2. The CDR3 is made up of 15 amino acids. The J segment lost 4 bases and the V segment lost 6 bases, leaving 11 bases of the junction unmatched. CDR1 and CDR2 (germline): SGHRS, YFSETQ. The chain's CDR3 is CASNERGSAGETQYF. DNA for the CDR3: TGCGCCAGCAATGAGCGGGGGAGCGCGGGAGAGACCCAGTACTTC.

The chain couples TRBV12-3 or TRBV12-4 to TRBJ1-2, with no clear D. Trimming cost V 2 bases and J 6 bases, with 4 bases left between them. This CDR3 region has 11 residues. CDR3 nucleotide sequence: TGTGCCAGCAGTTTATGGGATGGCTACACCTTC. This gives the protein CASSLWDGYTF.

This clonotype was counted ten times or more. The V gene is TRBV5-1, the J gene TRBJ2-7, with D maybe TRBD2 (5 bases). The CDR3 consists of 13 residues. Germline CDR1 SGHRS, CDR2 YFSETQ. The V end was cut by 3 bases, the J end by 0 bases, with 7 bases between. CDR3: CASSSGSSYEQYF. CDR3 nucleotide sequence: TGCGCCAGCAGCTCGGGGAGCTCCTACGAGCAGTACTTC.

For this clonotype: A read error may produce the germline difference seen at one junction end. The V gene is TRBV13, the J gene TRBJ1-4, with 8 bases lining up with TRBD1. CDR3 length: 14 amino acids. Germline V gene lookup returns CDR1 PRHDT and CDR2 FYEKMQ (reference sequence). CDR3 DNA: TGTGCCAGCAGGTTAGGGACAGGAGTTGAAAAACTGTTTTTT. Translating it yields CASRLGTGVEKLFF.

The chain couples TRBV7-2 to TRBJ2-1; D uncertain. The germline gives CDR1 SGHTA, CDR2 FQGNSA. V was trimmed by 1 base and J by 11 bases, leaving 9 bases between them. This CDR3 comprises 12 residues. The DNA for the CDR3 is TGTGCCAGCAGCTTAGATATTGGACAGCAGTTCTTC. The encoded protein is CASSLDIGQQFF.

This sequence joins TRBV5-1 and TRBJ1-6; TRBD1 matches 7 bases. The V gene's germline CDR1 is SGHRS and CDR2 YFSETQ. This CDR3 has 16 residues. V lost 3 bases to trimming and J lost 8 bases; unmatched junction nucleotides: 11. As DNA, the CDR3 is TGCGCCAGCAGCTCGGGCAAAGACAGGGTCTATTCACCCCTCCACTTT. It yields the protein CASSSGKDRVYSPLHF.

In its sample, this clonotype was seen a few times. This sequence joins TRBV5-6 and TRBJ2-1, with 7 bases lining up with TRBD2. CDR1 is SGHDT, CDR2 YYEEEE, per germline. This CDR3 region has 15 residues. The trim removed 0 bases at V and 9 bases at J, leaving 9 bases unmatched. In DNA, the CDR3 is TGTGCCAGCAGCTTGGGCGCGGGGGTACTCGGTGAGCAGTTCTTC. Translation gives CASSLGAGVLGEQFF.

This clonotype has more than one count but fewer than ten. This chain links TRBV4-1 with TRBJ2-2, with 11 nucleotides matching TRBD1. This CDR3 comprises 19 residues. The V gene end was trimmed by 1 base and the J gene end by 6 bases; junction bases not matched to a gene: 13. Looked up from germline, CDR1 is MGHRA and CDR2 is YSYEKL. Written as DNA, the CDR3 is TGCGCCAGCAGCCAAGGAGTGGCGAGGACGGGACAGGGGGCCGGGGAGCTGTTTTTT. This sequence encodes CASSQGVARTGQGAGELFF.

The gene calls are TRBV12-3 or TRBV12-4 and TRBJ2-6, with unresolved D. V was trimmed by 2 bases and J by 2 bases, leaving 4 bases between them. This CDR3 spans 14 amino acids. The CDR3 loop reads CASSLQAGANVLTF. The CDR3 DNA is TGTGCCAGCAGTTTACAGGCTGGGGCCAACGTCCTGACTTTC.

This clonotype has only a few counts. The chain links TRBV24-1 to TRBJ2-1; TRBD1 agrees at 8 bases. V lost 4 bases, J lost 0 bases, and 7 bases stayed unmatched. This CDR3 contains 17 residues. CDR1 and CDR2 (germline): KGHDR, SFDVKD. In nucleotides, the CDR3 is TGTGCCACCAGTGAACACAGGGGGAAAAGCTCCTACAATGAGCAGTTCTTC. As protein: CATSEHRGKSSYNEQFF.

This clonotype showed up many times. The chain carries TRBV5-1 and TRBJ2-7, with D perhaps TRBD1 (5 bases). Germline V gene data show CDR1 as SGHRS and CDR2 as YFSETQ. Deletions cut 4 bases from V and 1 base from J, with 9 bases between. CDR3 size: 13 residues. The DNA for the CDR3 is TGCGCCAGCAGCCTGACAGATTCCTACGAGCAGTACTTC. Translation gives CASSLTDSYEQYF.

The rearrangement links TRBV18 to TRBJ1-1, with a tentative D call TRBD1 (6 bases). This CDR3 contains 14 residues. Germline V CDR1 and CDR2: KGHSH, LQKENI. V was cut by 8 bases and J by 3 bases, with 16 bases left in between. The CDR3 DNA is TGTGCCAGCCAAAGGGGGATCGGTGACACTGAAGCTTTCTTT. Its translation: CASQRGIGDTEAFF.